These T cell receptor beta chains were read from a single sample in a study of shared clonotypes between healthy human individuals. Profiling relied on immunoSEQ multiplex PCR, and the TCRdb table lists in-frame clones only, not all of them. This table holds about 2 million clones, 85% to 95% found once. The sequenced sample consisted of naive CD4+ T cells sorted from blood. These receptors originate from a man between 18 and 35 years old in good health. CDR3s include the opening cysteine and the closing phenylalanine or tryptophan. A D gene is named only where the DNA matches it firmly. Clone size is given for some rows only: seen once, a few or many times, or a class if the clone is expanded.

V gene	D gene	J gene	clone size	CDR3 protein	CDR3 DNA
TRBV25-1	.	TRBJ1-1	.	CASSESNREAFF	TGTGCCAGCAGTGAATCCAATCGTGAAGCTTTCTTT
TRBV7-2	TRBD1	TRBJ2-5	.	CASSWRQGETQYF	TGTGCCAGCAGCTGGAGACAGGGCGAGACCCAGTACTTC
TRBV14	.	TRBJ1-3	.	CASSQDRWTGNTIYF	TGTGCCAGCAGCCAAGACAGGTGGACAGGAAACACCATATATTTT
TRBV30	.	TRBJ2-1	.	CARSGVNEQFF	TGTGCCCGGTCAGGGGTAAATGAGCAGTTCTTC
TRBV7-2	.	TRBJ1-3	.	CASSLGLSVGNTIYF	TGTGCCAGCAGCTTAGGACTGAGTGTTGGAAACACCATATATTTT
TRBV6-5	.	TRBJ2-5	.	CASSNSGGAQYF	TGTGCCAGCAGCAACTCCGGTGGGGCCCAGTACTTC
TRBV19	TRBD1	TRBJ1-1	.	CASKGQSNTEAFF	TGTGCCAGTAAGGGACAGTCGAACACTGAAGCTTTCTTT
TRBV5-6	.	TRBJ1-6	.	CASSFDPGINSPLHF	TGTGCCAGCAGCTTCGACCCAGGGATTAATTCACCCCTCCACTTT
TRBV7-9	TRBD2	TRBJ2-7	.	CASSPSSGDSYEQYF	TGTGCCAGCAGTCCCTCTAGCGGGGACTCCTACGAGCAGTACTTC
TRBV9	.	TRBJ2-3	.	CASSVGTASTDTQYF	TGTGCCAGCAGCGTAGGGACAGCCAGCACAGATACGCAGTATTTT
TRBV6-6	TRBD2	TRBJ2-7	.	CASRNSGTSSYEQYF	TGTGCCAGCAGGAATAGCGGGACCAGTTCCTACGAGCAGTACTTC
TRBV11-2	.	TRBJ1-1	.	CASSLGSGTEAFF	TGTGCCAGCAGCTTAGGAAGCGGGACTGAAGCTTTCTTT
TRBV7-9	.	TRBJ1-4	.	CASSLRGGGEKLFF	TGTGCCAGCAGCTTAAGAGGGGGTGGTGAAAAACTGTTTTTT
TRBV30	.	TRBJ2-2	.	CAWSGRVHKMGELFF	TGTGCCTGGAGTGGCCGGGTCCATAAGATGGGGGAGCTGTTTTTT
TRBV29-1	.	TRBJ1-1	.	CSVDGRANTEAFF	TGCAGCGTTGATGGTCGGGCGAACACTGAAGCTTTCTTT
TRBV19	TRBD2	TRBJ2-3	.	CASSGSGTYTDTQYF	TGTGCCAGTAGTGGGAGCGGGACTTACACAGATACGCAGTATTTT
TRBV19	TRBD2	TRBJ2-1	.	CASQLELAGGNNEQFF	TGTGCCAGTCAACTCGAACTAGCGGGAGGAAACAATGAGCAGTTCTTC
TRBV30	TRBD1	TRBJ2-5	.	CAWSIYRGLDGETQYF	TGTGCCTGGAGTATTTACAGGGGGCTAGATGGAGAGACCCAGTACTTC
TRBV5-1	TRBD2	TRBJ2-5	.	CASSLVAGGGETQYF	TGCGCCAGCAGCTTGGTGGCGGGAGGTGGAGAGACCCAGTACTTC
TRBV21-1	.	TRBJ1-2	once	CASSKTGQGDPYGYTF	TGTGCCAGCAGCAAGACGGGACAGGGAGACCCGTATGGCTACACCTTC
TRBV28	.	TRBJ2-5	.	CASTPGRRETQYF	TGTGCCAGCACGCCGGGGCGCCGGGAGACCCAGTACTTC
TRBV6-1	.	TRBJ2-5	once	CASSSGEWVFETQYF	TGTGCCAGCAGTTCGGGAGAATGGGTTTTTGAGACCCAGTACTTC
TRBV7-2	.	TRBJ1-1	.	CASSRRTANTEAFF	TGTGCCAGCAGCCGTCGGACGGCGAACACTGAAGCTTTCTTT
TRBV25-1	.	TRBJ1-2	.	CASRREGFGYTF	TGTGCGTCCCGTCGCGAGGGTTTTGGCTACACCTTC
TRBV30	.	TRBJ1-2	.	CAWTTNEGYTF	TGTGCCTGGACCACAAACGAGGGCTACACCTTC
TRBV30	.	TRBJ1-2	.	CAWTLGGGDSYGYTF	TGTGCCTGGACCCTAGGGGGGGGTGACAGCTATGGCTACACCTTC
TRBV5-4	TRBD1	TRBJ1-2	.	CASSLTGTGLNGYGYTF	TGTGCCAGCAGCTTAACCGGGACAGGACTGAACGGCTATGGCTACACCTTC
TRBV5-1	.	TRBJ2-5	.	CASSLTRSGETQYF	TGCGCCAGCAGCTTGACCAGGTCTGGAGAGACCCAGTACTTC
TRBV27	TRBD1	TRBJ1-1	.	CASSLTGAWVYTEAFF	TGTGCCAGCAGTCTCACAGGGGCCTGGGTGTACACTGAAGCTTTCTTT
TRBV5-1	.	TRBJ2-7	.	CASSFSGTAYEQYF	TGCGCCAGCAGCTTTTCGGGAACTGCCTACGAGCAGTACTTC
TRBV12-5	.	TRBJ2-3	.	CASGLVQLSDTQYF	TGTGCTAGTGGTTTGGTCCAATTATCGGATACGCAGTATTTT
TRBV9	TRBD2	TRBJ2-5	.	CASSDGTSGGAFFTETQYF	TGTGCCAGCAGCGATGGGACTAGCGGGGGGGCTTTCTTTACGGAGACCCAGTACTTC
TRBV9	TRBD2	TRBJ2-7	.	CASLGLAGGTYEQYF	TGTGCCAGCTTGGGACTAGCGGGGGGAACCTACGAGCAGTACTTC
TRBV4-1	TRBD1	TRBJ2-7	.	CASSLGGATGGASEQYF	TGCGCCAGCAGCCTGGGGGGCGCGACAGGGGGTGCGTCCGAGCAGTACTTC
TRBV18	TRBD2	TRBJ2-7	.	CASSPQGLAYEQYF	TGTGCCAGCTCACCACAGGGACTAGCCTACGAGCAGTACTTC
TRBV18	TRBD2	TRBJ2-2	.	CASSPVLAGVNTGELFF	TGTGCCAGCTCACCTGTTCTAGCGGGAGTAAACACCGGGGAGCTGTTTTTT
TRBV7-9	TRBD1	TRBJ2-1	.	CASSFSQGANEQFF	TGTGCCAGCAGCTTCTCGCAGGGGGCTAATGAGCAGTTCTTC
TRBV6-1	.	TRBJ1-6	.	CASRDNDNSPLHF	TGTGCCAGCCGGGACAACGATAATTCACCCCTCCACTTT
TRBV10-1	.	TRBJ2-2	few	CASSESGTGELFF	TGCGCCAGCAGTGAGTCCGGCACCGGGGAGCTGTTTTTT
TRBV7-2	.	TRBJ1-1	.	CASSLVAGVNTEAFF	TGTGCCAGCAGCTTAGTTGCGGGAGTGAACACTGAAGCTTTCTTT
TRBV4-2	TRBD1	TRBJ1-5	.	CASSQLKGSTGVQPQHF	TGTGCCAGCAGCCAATTAAAAGGGTCGACAGGGGTTCAGCCCCAGCATTTT
TRBV21-1	.	TRBJ2-5	.	CARKGLALETQYF	TGTGCTAGAAAAGGACTAGCGTTGGAGACCCAGTACTTC
TRBV25-1	.	TRBJ2-2	.	CASSVGGTVTGELFF	TGTGCCAGCAGTGTGGGCGGGACAGTAACCGGGGAGCTGTTTTTT
TRBV5-6	.	TRBJ1-1	once	CASRRGNTEAFF	TGTGCCAGCCGAAGGGGTAACACTGAAGCTTTCTTT
TRBV5-1	.	TRBJ2-2	once	CASSLVRVYPGELFF	TGCGCCAGCAGCTTGGTGAGGGTTTATCCCGGGGAGCTGTTTTTT
TRBV4-1	.	TRBJ1-1	.	CASSRSGTTHHGAFF	TGCGCCAGCAGCCGCTCCGGGACTACCCATCATGGAGCTTTCTTT
TRBV7-2	.	TRBJ2-5	.	CASSLKGGETQYF	TGTGCCAGCAGCTTAAAAGGTGGGGAGACCCAGTACTTC
TRBV6-4	.	TRBJ2-3	.	CASSDDRADTQYF	TGTGCCAGCAGTGACGACCGAGCAGATACGCAGTATTTT
TRBV7-8	TRBD1	TRBJ2-5	.	CASSLFTRDRGETQYF	TGTGCCAGCAGCTTGTTCACCCGGGACAGGGGAGAGACCCAGTACTTC
TRBV10-3	.	TRBJ2-3	.	CAIGLLSTDTQYF	TGTGCCATCGGGCTTCTAAGCACAGATACGCAGTATTTT
TRBV2	.	TRBJ1-2	.	CASSSGRSYGYTF	TGTGCCAGCAGCTCGGGACGAAGCTATGGCTACACCTTC
TRBV11-2	.	TRBJ2-3	.	CASSPRTNTDTQYF	TGTGCCAGCAGCCCCCGGACAAACACAGATACGCAGTATTTT